Detailed here is one TCR beta chain. The CDR3 runs to 15 residues. The V gene end was trimmed by 6 bases and the J gene end by 0 bases; junction bases not matched to a gene: 5. Looked up from germline, CDR1 is SQVTM and CDR2 is ANQGSEA. This specimen comes from a study of cytomegalovirus exposure and HLA in healthy donors. Primers included in the PCR were 60 Vbeta and 13 Jbeta primers. Profiled with immunoSEQ multiplex PCR; TCRdb holds only in-frame clones, not every one. In the table there are roughly 81,000 clones, around four fifths of which are singletons. This sequence joins TRBV29-1 and TRBJ2-7, with 13 bases matching TRBD2. The sample consisted of PBMCs. The TCR comes from a boy aged 10-17 years in good health and CMV-seronegative. The CDR3 here is CSVERLAGGSYEQYF. The CDR3, as DNA: TGCAGCGTCGAAAGACTAGCGGGAGGCTCCTACGAGCAGTACTTC.